Only one count was recorded for the clone carrying this T cell receptor beta chain. The record originates from a study of cytomegalovirus exposure and HLA in healthy donors. Germline values: CDR1 ENHRY, CDR2 SYGVKD. V gave up 2 bases and J gave up 2 bases; unmatched junction bases: 4. The CDR3 sequence is 16 residues long. A multiplex PCR was run with 60 Vbeta primers and 13 Jbeta primers. Profiling relied on immunoSEQ multiplex PCR, and the TCRdb table lists in-frame clones only, not all of them. The sample records 130,000 or so clones, more than 60% being singletons. The chain carries TRBV10-3 and TRBJ2-2; TRBD2 agrees at 8 bases. The sequencing sample was made of PBMCs. The receptor was derived from a man in his thirties or forties in good health and CMV-seronegative. The CDR3 nucleotides are TGTGCCATCAGTGAGCGGGGGGGGATAAACACCGGGGAGCTGTTTTTT. This encodes CAISERGGINTGELFF.